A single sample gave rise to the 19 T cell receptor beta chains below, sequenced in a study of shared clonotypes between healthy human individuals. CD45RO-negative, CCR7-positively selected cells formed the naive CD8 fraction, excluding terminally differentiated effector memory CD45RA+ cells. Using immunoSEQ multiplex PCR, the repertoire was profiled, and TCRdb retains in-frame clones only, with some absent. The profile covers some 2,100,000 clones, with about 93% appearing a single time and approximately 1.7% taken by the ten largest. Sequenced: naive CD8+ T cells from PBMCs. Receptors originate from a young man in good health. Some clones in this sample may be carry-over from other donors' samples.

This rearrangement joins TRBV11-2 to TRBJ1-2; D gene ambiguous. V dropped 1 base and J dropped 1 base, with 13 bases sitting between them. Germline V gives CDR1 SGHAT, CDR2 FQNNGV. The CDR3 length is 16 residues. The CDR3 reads CASSLGPGLYNYGYTF. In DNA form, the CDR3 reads TGTGCCAGCAGCTTAGGACCCGGACTCTATAACTATGGCTACACCTTC.

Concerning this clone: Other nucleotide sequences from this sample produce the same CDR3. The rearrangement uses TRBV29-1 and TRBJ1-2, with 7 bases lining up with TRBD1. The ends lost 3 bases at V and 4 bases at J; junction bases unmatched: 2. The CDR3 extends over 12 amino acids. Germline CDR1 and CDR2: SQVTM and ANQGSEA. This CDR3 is CSVDRGIYGYTF. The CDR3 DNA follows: TGCAGCGTTGACAGGGGGATCTATGGCTACACCTTC. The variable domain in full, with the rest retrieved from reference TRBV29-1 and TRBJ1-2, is SAVISQKPSRDICQRGTSLTIQCQVDSQVTMMFWYRQQPGQSLTLIATANQGSEATYESGFVIDKFPISRPNLTFSTLTVSNMSPEDSSIYLCSVDRGIYGYTFGSGTRLTVV.

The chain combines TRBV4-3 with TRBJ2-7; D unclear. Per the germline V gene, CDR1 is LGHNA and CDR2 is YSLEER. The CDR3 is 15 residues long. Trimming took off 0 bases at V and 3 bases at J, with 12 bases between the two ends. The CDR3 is CASSQEGQAGYEQYF. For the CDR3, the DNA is TGCGCCAGCAGCCAAGAAGGGCAGGCAGGCTACGAGCAGTACTTC.

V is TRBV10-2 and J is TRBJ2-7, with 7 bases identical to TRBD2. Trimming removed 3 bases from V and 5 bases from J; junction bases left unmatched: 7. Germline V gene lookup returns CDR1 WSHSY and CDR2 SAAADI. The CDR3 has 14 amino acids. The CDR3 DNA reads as TGCGCCAGCAGTGATGGGCGGGAGCAAAACGAGCAGTACTTC. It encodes CASSDGREQNEQYF.

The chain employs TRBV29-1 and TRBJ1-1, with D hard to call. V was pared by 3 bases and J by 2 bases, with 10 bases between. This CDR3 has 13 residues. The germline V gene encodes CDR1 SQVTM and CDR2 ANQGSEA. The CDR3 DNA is TGCAGCGTTGATCGGCAGAGTAACACTGAAGCTTTCTTT. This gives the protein CSVDRQSNTEAFF.

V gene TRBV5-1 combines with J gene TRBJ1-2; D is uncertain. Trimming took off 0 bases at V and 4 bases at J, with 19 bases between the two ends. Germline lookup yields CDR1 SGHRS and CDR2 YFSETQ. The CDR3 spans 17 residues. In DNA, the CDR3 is TGCGCCAGCAGCTTGGCCGCCAGGCAGAAGTTTTCCTATGGCTACACCTTC. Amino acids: CASSLAARQKFSYGYTF. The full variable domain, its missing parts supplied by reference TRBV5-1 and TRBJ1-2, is KAGVTQTPRYLIKTRGQQVTLSCSPISGHRSVSWYQQTPGQGLQFLFEYFSETQRNKGNFPGRFSGRQFSNSRSEMNVSTLELGDSALYLCASSLAARQKFSYGYTFGSGTRLTVV.

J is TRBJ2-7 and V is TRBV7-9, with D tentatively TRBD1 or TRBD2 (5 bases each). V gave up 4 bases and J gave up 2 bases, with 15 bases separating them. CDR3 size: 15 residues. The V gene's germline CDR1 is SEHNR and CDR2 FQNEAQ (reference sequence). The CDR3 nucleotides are TGTGCCAGCAGCTGGGACCGAATCGAGCCCTACGAGCAGTACTTC. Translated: CASSWDRIEPYEQYF.

The CDR3 DNA reads as TGTGCCAGCAGTGAAGCCGGGACTAGTAGGTACGAGCAGTACTTC. This translates into CASSEAGTSRYEQYF. The chain couples TRBV2 to TRBJ2-7; 8 positions match TRBD2. Germline CDR1 is SNHLY and CDR2 is FYNNEI. The CDR3 length is 15 residues. V was clipped by 0 bases and J by 4 bases; unmatched bases: 5.

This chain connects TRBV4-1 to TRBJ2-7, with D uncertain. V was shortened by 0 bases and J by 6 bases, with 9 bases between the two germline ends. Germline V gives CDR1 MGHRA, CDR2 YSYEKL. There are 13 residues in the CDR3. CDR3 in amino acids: CASSQDPGGEQYF. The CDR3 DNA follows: TGCGCCAGCAGCCAAGATCCGGGTGGCGAGCAGTACTTC.

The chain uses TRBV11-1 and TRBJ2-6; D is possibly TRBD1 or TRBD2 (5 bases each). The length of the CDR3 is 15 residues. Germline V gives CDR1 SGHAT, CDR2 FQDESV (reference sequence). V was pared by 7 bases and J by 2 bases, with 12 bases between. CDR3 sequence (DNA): TGTGCCAGCACCCTCGTGGGGGCTGGGGCCAACGTCCTGACTTTC. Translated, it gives CASTLVGAGANVLTF.

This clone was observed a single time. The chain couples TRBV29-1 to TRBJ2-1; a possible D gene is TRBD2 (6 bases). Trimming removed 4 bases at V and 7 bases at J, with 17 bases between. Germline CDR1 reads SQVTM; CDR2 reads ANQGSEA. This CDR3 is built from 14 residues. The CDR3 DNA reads TGCAGCGTTGTAGGCGGGAATACAGCGAATGAGCAGTTCTTC. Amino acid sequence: CSVVGGNTANEQFF.

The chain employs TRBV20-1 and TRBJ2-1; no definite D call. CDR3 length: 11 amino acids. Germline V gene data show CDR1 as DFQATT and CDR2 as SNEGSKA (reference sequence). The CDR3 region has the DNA TGCAGCGCGCCGTACGTCAATGAGCAGTTCTTC. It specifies CSAPYVNEQFF.

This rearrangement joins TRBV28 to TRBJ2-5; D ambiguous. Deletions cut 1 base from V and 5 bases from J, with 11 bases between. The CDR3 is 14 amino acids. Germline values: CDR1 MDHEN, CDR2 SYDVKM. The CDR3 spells CASSLSRTLETQYF. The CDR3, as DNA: TGTGCCAGCAGTTTATCCCGGACGCTGGAGACCCAGTACTTC.

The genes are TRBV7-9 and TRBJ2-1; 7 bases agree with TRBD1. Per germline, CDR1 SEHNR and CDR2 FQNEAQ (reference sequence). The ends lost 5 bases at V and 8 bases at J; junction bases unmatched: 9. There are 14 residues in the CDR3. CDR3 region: CASSLDRVNDEQFF. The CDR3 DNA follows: TGTGCCAGCAGCCTTGACAGGGTTAACGATGAGCAGTTCTTC. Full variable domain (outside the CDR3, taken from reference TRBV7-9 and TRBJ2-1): DTGVSQNPRHKITKRGQNVTFRCDPISEHNRLYWYRQTLGQGPEFLTYFQNEAQLEKSRLLSDRFSAERPKGSFSTLEIQRTEQGDSAMYLCASSLDRVNDEQFFGPGTRLTVL.

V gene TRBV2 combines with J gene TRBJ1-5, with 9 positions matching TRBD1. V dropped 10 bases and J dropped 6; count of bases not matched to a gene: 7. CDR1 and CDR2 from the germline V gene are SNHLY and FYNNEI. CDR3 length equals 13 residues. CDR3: CATADRGGQPQHF. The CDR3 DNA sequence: TGTGCCACCGCGGACAGGGGAGGTCAGCCCCAGCATTTT.

For the CDR3, the DNA is TGTGCCAGCAGTTCCCCCTGGGACAAGGACCACAATCAGCCCCAGCATTTT. It encodes CASSSPWDKDHNQPQHF. This sequence joins TRBV6-4 and TRBJ1-5; weak D call: TRBD1 (6 bases). The CDR3 runs to 17 residues. Trimming took off 5 bases at V and 3 bases at J, with 20 bases between the two ends. Germline CDR1 and CDR2: MRHNA and SNTAGT.

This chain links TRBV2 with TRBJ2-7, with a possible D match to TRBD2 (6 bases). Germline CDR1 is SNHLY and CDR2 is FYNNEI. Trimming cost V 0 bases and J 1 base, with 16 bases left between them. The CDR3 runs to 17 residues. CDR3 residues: CASSEARGSDRSYEQYF. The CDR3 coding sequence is TGTGCCAGCAGTGAAGCTCGGGGGTCAGACAGATCCTACGAGCAGTACTTC.

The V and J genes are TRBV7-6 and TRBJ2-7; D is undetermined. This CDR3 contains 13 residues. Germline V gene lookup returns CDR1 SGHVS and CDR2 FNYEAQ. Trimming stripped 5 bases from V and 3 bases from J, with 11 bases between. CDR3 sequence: CASSPDGRYEQYF. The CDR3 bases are TGTGCCAGCAGCCCGGACGGACGCTACGAGCAGTACTTC.

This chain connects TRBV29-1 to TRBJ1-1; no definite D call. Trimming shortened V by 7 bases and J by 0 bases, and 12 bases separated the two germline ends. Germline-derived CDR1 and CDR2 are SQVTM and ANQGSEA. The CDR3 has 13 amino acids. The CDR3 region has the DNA TGCAGCGCTGAGCCAGGAATGAACACTGAAGCTTTCTTT. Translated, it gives CSAEPGMNTEAFF.